One sample yielded the 14 T cell receptor beta chains listed below, sequenced in a study of cytomegalovirus exposure and HLA in healthy donors. The PCR contained 60 Vbeta and 13 Jbeta primers. Produced via immunoSEQ multiplex PCR; TCRdb's table is partial and in-frame only. Of around 220,000 clones in the sample, about 70% were seen once. The sequencing sample was made of PBMCs. The receptors come from a woman aged 25 to 39 in good health and CMV-seronegative.

The chain is built from TRBV9 and TRBJ2-1; D perhaps matches TRBD2 (6 bases). This CDR3 spans 11 amino acids. Germline V CDR1 and CDR2: SGDLS, YYNGEE. The V and J ends lost 3 bases and 10 bases respectively, with 8 bases between them. As DNA, the CDR3 is TGTGCCAGCAGCGAGGGACTCGAGCAGTTCTTC. As protein: CASSEGLEQFF.

The gene calls are TRBV30 and TRBJ2-5; TRBD2 aligns across 11 bases. CDR1 is GTSNPN and CDR2 is SVGIG in the germline V gene (reference sequence). CDR3 size: 18 residues. V lost 0 bases and J lost 1; bases outside the gene matches: 10. The DNA of the CDR3 is TGTGCCTGGAGTGTACGGCGGCTAGCGGGGGGCCCCCAAGAGACCCAGTACTTC. Protein product: CAWSVRRLAGGPQETQYF.

This rearrangement joins TRBV19 to TRBJ2-7, with a weak D call TRBD2 (6 bases). Germline V gene sequence: CDR1 LNHDA, CDR2 SQIVND (reference sequence). V lost 4 bases and J 0 bases, leaving 10 bases between the germline ends. The CDR3 covers 14 residues. The CDR3 protein is CASSSGISSYEQYF. DNA for the CDR3: TGTGCCAGTAGTAGCGGGATCAGCTCCTACGAGCAGTACTTC.

A few counts support this clone. The chain carries TRBV2 and TRBJ1-2; D not resolved. This CDR3 spans 12 amino acids. The germline V gene encodes CDR1 SNHLY and CDR2 FYNNEI. Trimming removed 4 bases at V and 8 bases at J, with 11 bases between. CDR3 amino acids: CASSVISGGYTF. The DNA of the CDR3 is TGTGCCAGCAGTGTGATATCGGGGGGCTACACCTTC.

On this clone itself: Sequence at one end of the junction differs from germline and may be a read error. V usage is TRBV4-1 and J usage is TRBJ2-7; D may be TRBD1 (6 bases). The CDR3 has 15 amino acids. Germline V lookup: CDR1 MGHRA, CDR2 YSYEKL. The CDR3 nucleotides are TGTGCCAGCAGCCAAGAGTGGCAGGGGTCCTACGAGCAGTACTTC. The encoded protein is CASSQEWQGSYEQYF.

This chain connects TRBV30 to TRBJ2-3; TRBD2 is a possible D gene (7 bases). Trimming took off 2 bases at V and 2 bases at J, with 11 bases between the two ends. The length of the CDR3 is 14 residues. Germline assignment: CDR1 GTSNPN and CDR2 SVGIG (reference sequence). The CDR3 nucleotides read TGTGCCTGGAGTAGGGGGGGGGACACAGATACGCAGTATTTT. This encodes CAWSRGGDTDTQYF.

In its sample, this clone was seen a few times. The chain joins TRBV9 to TRBJ2-3; 8 bases fit TRBD1. J lost 1 base, V lost 5 bases, and 3 bases had no gene match. Germline V gives CDR1 SGDLS, CDR2 YYNGEE. CDR3 length: 14 residues. CDR3 loop: CASSPGQGTDTQYF. In nucleotides, the CDR3 is TGTGCCAGCAGTCCGGGACAGGGCACAGATACGCAGTATTTT.

This clone was detected only a few times. One junction end does not reproduce the germline sequence, and a read error may be involved. V is TRBV30 and J is TRBJ1-1, with D perhaps TRBD1 (5 bases). The length of the CDR3 is 13 residues. Germline V lookup: CDR1 GTSNPN, CDR2 SVGIG (reference sequence). CDR3 bases: TGTGACTGGAGCAATCGTGGGGCCACTGAAGCTTTCTTT. It yields the protein CDWSNRGATEAFF.

The chain joins TRBV4-1 to TRBJ2-7; 11 positions agree with TRBD1. Trimming cost V 0 bases and J 5 bases; bases outside gene matches: 6. Germline CDR1 reads MGHRA; CDR2 reads YSYEKL. The CDR3 consists of 16 residues. CDR3 region: CASSQDFPGQGDEQYF. The CDR3 DNA reads TGCGCCAGCAGCCAAGATTTTCCGGGACAGGGGGACGAGCAGTACTTC.

V usage is TRBV7-8 and J usage is TRBJ1-1, with no clear D. CDR1 SGHVS and CDR2 FQNEAQ come from the germline V gene. Trimming shortened V by 1 base and J by 4 bases, and 10 bases separated the two germline ends. The CDR3 is made up of 14 amino acids. The CDR3 here is CASSLEGAGTEAFF. The CDR3 bases are TGTGCCAGCAGCTTAGAGGGCGCGGGCACTGAAGCTTTCTTT.

The rearrangement joins TRBV15 to TRBJ1-4; D is unclear. From germline, CDR1 is LNHNV and CDR2 YYDKDF (reference sequence). The CDR3 extends over 16 amino acids. V was pared by 5 bases and J by 0 bases, with 13 bases between. In DNA form, the CDR3 reads TGTGCCACCAGCCGGCGGCTCGGGGCAACTAATGAAAAACTGTTTTTT. Amino acids: CATSRRLGATNEKLFF.

The chain combines TRBV5-3 with TRBJ1-2; 7 bases align to TRBD1. TRBV5-3 is recorded as an ORF, its role being uncertain. The CDR3 length is 13 residues. Trimming at V came to 4 bases and at J to 6 bases, leaving 6 bases not matched to a gene. This chain's CDR3 is CARSPRGEDGYTF. The CDR3 nucleotides read TGTGCCAGAAGCCCCAGGGGGGAGGATGGCTACACCTTC.

J is TRBJ2-2 and V is TRBV9; TRBD2 agrees at 14 bases. Germline V gene data show CDR1 as SGDLS and CDR2 as YYNGEE. The CDR3 covers 18 residues. The V gene end was trimmed by 5 bases and the J gene end by 4 bases; junction bases not matched to a gene: 10. The CDR3 is CASSWTSGGPVTTGELFF. CDR3 DNA sequence: TGTGCCAGCAGTTGGACTAGCGGGGGGCCGGTTACCACCGGGGAGCTGTTTTTT.

V gene TRBV7-3 combines with J gene TRBJ2-3; tentatively, D is TRBD2 (6 bases). CDR1 is SGHTA and CDR2 is FQGTGA in the germline V gene. The CDR3 is made up of 14 amino acids. V was cut by 3 bases and J by 0 bases, with 7 bases left in between. The CDR3 sequence is CASSFGGSTDTQYF. CDR3 bases: TGTGCCAGCAGCTTCGGGGGTAGCACAGATACGCAGTATTTT.